Shown below are 20 T cell receptor beta chains from a single sample sequenced in a study of Graves' ophthalmopathy and Graves' hyperthyroidism. RNA transcripts were the source from which TCR beta CDR3 regions were amplified. Second-round multiplex PCR came after first-round RT-PCR with HTBI primers. TCRdb called the multiplex PCR reads again in MiXCR, with one record for every CDR3 protein. There are approximately 540,000 distinct CDR3 sequences in the sample; approximately 35% occur only once, and roughly 4% lies in the top ten. Sequenced input: peripheral blood or thyroid tissue (not recorded which). These TCRs come from an adult man with Graves' hyperthyroidism.

The chain joins TRBV20-1 to TRBJ1-5; D unresolved. This CDR3 spans 14 amino acids. Germline values: CDR1 DFQATT, CDR2 SNEGSKA (reference sequence). The V and J ends lost 6 bases and 4 bases respectively, with 16 bases between them. The CDR3 loop reads CSAPRGGPNQPQHF. The CDR3 DNA is TGCAGTGCCCCGCGTGGAGGGCCTAATCAGCCCCAGCATTTT.

V is TRBV7-9 and J is TRBJ2-7; TRBD2 matches at 8 bases. Judging by the DNA end, TRBJ2-1 fits better; the J call may be wrong. Germline V gives CDR1 SEHNR, CDR2 FQNEAQ (reference sequence). This CDR3 region has 15 residues. The CDR3 sequence is CASSFSGGPSNEQFF. CDR3 coding DNA: TGTGCCAGCAGCTTCTCGGGAGGGCCTAGCAATGAGCAGTTCTTC.

This clonotype was counted many times. J is TRBJ2-7 and V is TRBV18; 8 positions agree with TRBD1. The V and J ends lost 5 bases and 2 bases, in that order; junction bases with no gene match: 5. This CDR3 contains 14 residues. Germline CDR1 and CDR2: KGHSH and LQKENI. The CDR3 nucleotides are TGTGCCAGCTCATCCAGGACAGGGACCTACGAGCAGTACTTC. Its protein product is CASSSRTGTYEQYF.

This clonotype was counted many times. V usage is TRBV29-1 and J usage is TRBJ1-2, with D perhaps matching TRBD1 (6 bases). Trimming took 4 bases from V and 2 from J, leaving 17 bases between them. CDR1 and CDR2 (germline): SQVTM, ANQGSEA. CDR3 length equals 15 residues. The CDR3 spells CSVVGGRTGNYGYTF. The DNA of the CDR3 is TGCAGCGTTGTAGGGGGACGCACGGGGAACTATGGCTACACCTTC.

This clonotype has at least ten counts. The V call is TRBV7-2, the J call TRBJ1-3; D not certain. This CDR3 is 15 amino acids long. Looked up from germline, CDR1 is SGHTA and CDR2 is FQGNSA. Deletions cut 2 bases from V and 3 bases from J, with 11 bases between. CDR3 nucleotide sequence: TGTGCCAGCAGCTTAATGGCGAGGATTGGAAACACCATATATTTT. Translating gives CASSLMARIGNTIYF.

The chain is built from TRBV2 and TRBJ2-7, with 12 bases identical to TRBD2. The DNA end is more similar to TRBJ2-1, so the J call may be wrong. CDR3 length equals 15 residues. CDR1 is SNHLY, CDR2 FYNNEI, per germline. In DNA, the CDR3 is TGTGCCAGCAGTACCCTAGCGGGGGGGGACGATGAGCAGTTCTTC. This gives the protein CASSTLAGGDDEQFF.

The chain uses TRBV18 and TRBJ2-7; 7 bases are shared with TRBD1. Germline CDR1 is KGHSH and CDR2 is LQKENI. The CDR3 totals 15 residues. Germline trimming cut 6 bases from V and 0 bases from J; bases unmatched to any gene: 8. The CDR3 here is CASSMDRTNSYEQYF. Written as DNA, the CDR3 is TGTGCCAGCTCGATGGACAGGACCAACTCCTACGAGCAGTACTTC.

There are many counts of this clonotype. This rearrangement joins TRBV29-1 to TRBJ1-6, with D tentatively TRBD1 (5 bases). Trimming pared 4 bases from V and 10 bases from J, leaving 14 bases between. Per the germline V gene, CDR1 is SQVTM and CDR2 is ANQGSEA. This CDR3 comprises 13 residues. CDR3 nucleotides: TGCAGCGTTGCCCTTCAGTGGGACTCACCCCTCCACTTT. Amino acids: CSVALQWDSPLHF.

This clonotype was detected only a few times. This chain connects TRBV20-1 to TRBJ1-4, with D perhaps TRBD1 (5 bases). Germline CDR1 DFQATT, CDR2 SNEGSKA (reference sequence). The CDR3 covers 15 residues. The germline V and J ends were trimmed by 3 bases and 5 bases, with 16 bases remaining between them. This CDR3 is CSARGPFKDNEKLFF. In DNA form, the CDR3 reads TGCAGTGCTAGGGGGCCATTTAAAGACAATGAAAAACTGTTTTTT.

This clonotype showed up just a few times. V is TRBV7-2 and J is TRBJ2-5, with D hard to call. From germline, CDR1 is SGHTA and CDR2 FQGNSA. The V gene lost 0 bases and the J gene lost 5 bases, with 16 bases spanning the gap. The CDR3 is made up of 16 amino acids. The CDR3 protein is CASSLAYRMAKETQYF. In nucleotides, the CDR3 is TGTGCCAGCAGCTTAGCGTACAGAATGGCGAAGGAGACCCAGTACTTC.

The CDR3 region is CASSTGHSNTEAFF. DNA of the CDR3: TGTGCCAGCAGCACGGGACATTCGAACACTGAAGCTTTCTTT. The chain couples TRBV11-2 to TRBJ1-1; perhaps TRBD1 as D (6 bases). Germline V gives CDR1 SGHAT, CDR2 FQNNGV. Trimming cost V 5 bases and J 1 base, with 11 bases left between them. This CDR3 has 14 amino acids.

The CDR3, as DNA: TGCAGCGCTGGGAGGGTGGAGACCCAGTACTTC. Translated, it gives CSAGRVETQYF. This rearrangement joins TRBV29-1 to TRBJ2-5; TRBD2 aligns across 7 bases. Germline assignment: CDR1 SQVTM and CDR2 ANQGSEA. With V trimmed by 7 bases and J by 5 bases, 4 bases remained unmatched. The CDR3 is 11 residues long.

Of note for this clonotype: One end of the junction does not line up with germline, which may come from a read error. The chain links TRBV29-1 to TRBJ2-3; 8 nucleotides line up with TRBD1. This CDR3 contains 15 residues. The germline gives CDR1 SQVTM, CDR2 ANQGSEA. CDR3 in amino acids: CSVELGQGGTDTQCF. As DNA, the CDR3 is TGCAGCGTTGAACTAGGACAGGGAGGCACAGATACGCAGTGTTTT.

The chain has TRBV2 and TRBJ1-1; D is uncertain. The CDR3 runs to 14 residues. V shed 6 bases and J shed 0 bases, with 11 bases lying between them. The germline V gene encodes CDR1 SNHLY and CDR2 FYNNEI. The CDR3 reads CASRRRGLNTEAFF. The CDR3 bases are TGTGCCAGCAGGCGGCGGGGATTGAACACTGAAGCTTTCTTT.

This clonotype was observed a single time. The chain uses TRBV2 and TRBJ2-7; possibly TRBD2 for D (6 bases). TRBJ2-1 matches the DNA end more closely, so the J call is doubtful. Per germline, CDR1 SNHLY and CDR2 FYNNEI. The CDR3 totals 16 residues. This chain's CDR3 is CASSEQLARTYNEQFF. CDR3 DNA: TGTGCCAGCAGTGAACAGCTAGCGAGAACTTACAATGAGCAGTTCTTC.

In its sample, this clonotype was seen many times. The chain uses TRBV19 and TRBJ1-1; no clear D. The CDR3 totals 13 residues. V lost 3 bases to trimming and J lost 2 bases, with 7 bases between them. Per the germline V gene, CDR1 is LNHDA and CDR2 is SQIVND (reference sequence). The CDR3 protein is CASSMEQNTEAFF. CDR3 bases: TGTGCCAGTAGTATGGAGCAAAACACTGAAGCTTTCTTT.

This clonotype was counted at least ten times. The chain is built from TRBV20-1 and TRBJ2-5; either TRBD1 or TRBD2 may supply D (6 bases each). V lost 3 bases to trimming and J lost 1 base, with 15 bases between them. The length of the CDR3 is 15 residues. Germline V gene lookup returns CDR1 DFQATT and CDR2 SNEGSKA (reference sequence). The CDR3, as DNA: TGCAGTGCTAGTGAGATCGGGGGCTTCCAAGAGACCCAGTACTTC. Translating it yields CSASEIGGFQETQYF.

The chain has TRBV9 and TRBJ2-3; D tentatively reads TRBD1 or TRBD2 (6 bases each). Germline V gene lookup returns CDR1 SGDLS and CDR2 YYNGEE. Trimming stripped 1 base from V and 4 bases from J, with 10 bases between. The CDR3 totals 14 residues. The CDR3 nucleotides are TGTGCCAGCAGCGTACTCGGGGGCGCAGATACGCAGTATTTT. Protein: CASSVLGGADTQYF. The full variable domain, its missing parts supplied by reference TRBV9 and TRBJ2-3, is DSGVTQTPKHLITATGQRVTLRCSPRSGDLSVYWYQQSLDQGLQFLIQYYNGEERAKGNILERFSAQQFPDLHSELNLSSLELGDSALYFCASSVLGGADTQYFGPGTRLTVL.

The rearrangement links TRBV7-8 to TRBJ1-6; tentatively, D is TRBD1 (5 bases). The V gene lost 4 bases and the J gene lost 6 bases, with 10 bases spanning the gap. Germline lookup yields CDR1 SGHVS and CDR2 FQNEAQ. This CDR3 contains 14 residues. The CDR3 protein is CASSYGDSNSPLHF. The CDR3 bases are TGTGCCAGCAGCTACGGGGACTCTAATTCACCCCTCCACTTT.

V and J are TRBV2 and TRBJ2-5; 13 nucleotides match TRBD2. The CDR3 sequence is 15 residues long. Trimming at V came to 5 bases and at J to 6 bases, leaving 6 bases not matched to a gene. Germline V gene sequence: CDR1 SNHLY, CDR2 FYNNEI. The CDR3 DNA sequence: TGTGCCAGCAGTTCCGGACTAGCGGGAGAAAAGACCCAGTACTTC. The encoded protein is CASSSGLAGEKTQYF.